What follows are 7 T cell receptor beta chains derived from one specimen sequenced in a study of blood T cell repertoires in COVID-19 (dated by TCRdb to 2018 to 2021). Libraries were constructed by the immunoSEQ multiplex PCR assay. TCRdb retrieved this table from immuneACCESS and kept in-frame rearrangements only. Not all clones are present; in checked studies, unresolved V genes account for under half, and no reason is known for the remainder. The sample has 100,000 to 150,000 clones on record, 70% to 75% of them singletons. The biggest ten clones account for around 5.5% of the sample. The sample consisted of peripheral blood. Receptors were obtained from a man aged 55 to 70 with acute or convalescent COVID-19.

The J gene is TRBJ2-3, the V gene TRBV19; D not certain. There are 12 residues in the CDR3. V dropped 5 bases and J dropped 6 bases, with 9 bases sitting between them. Germline CDR1 and CDR2: LNHDA and SQIVND (reference sequence). CDR3 region: CASSPLSDTQYF. The CDR3 region has the DNA TGTGCCAGTAGTCCCTTATCGGATACGCAGTATTTT.

CDR3 sequence reads: CASSQKGGGGYNEQFF. For the CDR3, the DNA is TGTGCCAGCAGCCAAAAAGGGGGGGGCGGCTACAATGAGCAGTTCTTC. The chain recombines TRBV7-2 with TRBJ2-1; D perhaps matches TRBD2 (7 bases). The CDR3 loop spans 16 amino acids. CDR1 is SGHTA and CDR2 is FQGNSA in the germline V gene. The germline V and J ends were trimmed by 5 bases and 3 bases, with 17 bases remaining between them. The full variable domain, its missing parts supplied by reference TRBV7-2 and TRBJ2-1, is GAGVSQSPSNKVTEKGKDVELRCDPISGHTALYWYRQSLGQGLEFLIYFQGNSAPDKSGLPSDRFSAERTGGSVSTLTIQRTQQEDSAVYLCASSQKGGGGYNEQFFGPGTRLTVL.

V gene TRBV6-5 combines with J gene TRBJ2-3, with D unclear. The V gene lost 6 bases and the J gene lost 6 bases, with 13 bases spanning the gap. Germline V gene sequence: CDR1 MNHEY, CDR2 SVGAGI. The CDR3 contains 13 residues. CDR3 region: CASRVTRRDTQYF. The CDR3 nucleotides are TGTGCCAGCAGGGTTACCCGGCGGGATACGCAGTATTTT.

The genes are TRBV11-2 and TRBJ2-7, with 12 nucleotides matching TRBD2. The CDR3 length is 19 residues. Germline V gene lookup returns CDR1 SGHAT and CDR2 FQNNGV. V shed 2 bases and J 0 bases; nucleotides not matched to a gene: 11. For the CDR3, the DNA is TGTGCCAGCAGCTTATATTTTGGACTAGCGGGACTTTACTCCTACGAGCAGTACTTC. It specifies CASSLYFGLAGLYSYEQYF.

There are a few counts of this clone. This chain links TRBV27 with TRBJ2-7, with D tentatively TRBD1 (6 bases). This CDR3 contains 14 residues. Germline V gene lookup returns CDR1 MNHEY and CDR2 SMNVEV (reference sequence). Trimming stripped 6 bases from V and 0 bases from J, with 12 bases between. The CDR3 nucleotides read TGTGCCAGCAGCCAGACCAGGGGCTCCTACGAGCAGTACTTC. This encodes CASSQTRGSYEQYF.

This chain connects TRBV30 to TRBJ1-4; D is undetermined. Trimming cost V 0 bases and J 8 bases, with 4 bases left between them. This CDR3 spans 11 amino acids. Germline V gives CDR1 GTSNPN, CDR2 SVGIG (reference sequence). CDR3 in amino acids: CAWSVSEKLFF. In DNA form, the CDR3 reads TGTGCCTGGAGTGTGAGCGAAAAACTGTTTTTT.

The gene calls are TRBV2 and TRBJ2-3; TRBD2 matches 11 bases. The CDR3 loop spans 15 amino acids. Germline V gene data show CDR1 as SNHLY and CDR2 as FYNNEI. V trimming: 4 bases; J trimming: 4 bases; junction bases outside the gene matches: 4. The CDR3 sequence: CASSALLAGADTQYF. CDR3 nucleotide sequence: TGTGCCAGCAGTGCACTACTAGCGGGAGCAGATACGCAGTATTTT.